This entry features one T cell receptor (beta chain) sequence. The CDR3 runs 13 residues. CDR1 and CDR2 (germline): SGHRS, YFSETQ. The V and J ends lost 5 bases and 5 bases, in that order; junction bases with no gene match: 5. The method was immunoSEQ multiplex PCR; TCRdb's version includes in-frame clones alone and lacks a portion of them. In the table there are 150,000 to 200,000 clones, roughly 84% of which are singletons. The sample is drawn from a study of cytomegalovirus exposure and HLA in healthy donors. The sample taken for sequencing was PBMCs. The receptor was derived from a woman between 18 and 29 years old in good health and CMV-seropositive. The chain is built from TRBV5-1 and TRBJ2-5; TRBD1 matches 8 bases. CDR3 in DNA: TGCGCCAGCAGGACAGGGGCCGGGGAGACCCAGTACTTC. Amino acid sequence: CASRTGAGETQYF.